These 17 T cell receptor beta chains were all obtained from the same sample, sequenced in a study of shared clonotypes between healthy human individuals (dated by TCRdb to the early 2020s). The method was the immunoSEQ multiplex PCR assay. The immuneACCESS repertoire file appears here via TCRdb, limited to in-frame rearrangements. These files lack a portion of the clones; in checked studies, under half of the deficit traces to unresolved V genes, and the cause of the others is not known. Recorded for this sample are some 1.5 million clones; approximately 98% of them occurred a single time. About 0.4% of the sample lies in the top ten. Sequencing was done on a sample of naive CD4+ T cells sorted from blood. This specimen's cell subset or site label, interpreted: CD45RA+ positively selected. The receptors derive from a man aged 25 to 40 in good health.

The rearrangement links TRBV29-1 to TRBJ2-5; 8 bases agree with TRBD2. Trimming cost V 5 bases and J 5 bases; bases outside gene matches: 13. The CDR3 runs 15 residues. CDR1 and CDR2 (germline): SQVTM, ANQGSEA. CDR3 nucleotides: TGCAGCGTTCTGGTGGGATCCGGGAGGGGGGAGACCCAGTACTTC. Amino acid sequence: CSVLVGSGRGETQYF.

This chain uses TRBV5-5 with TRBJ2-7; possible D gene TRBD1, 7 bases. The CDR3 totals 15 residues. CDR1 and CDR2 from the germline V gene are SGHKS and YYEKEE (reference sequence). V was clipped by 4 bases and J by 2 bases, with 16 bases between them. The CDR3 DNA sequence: TGTGCCAGCAGCCTGCAGACAGGGAGGACCTACGAGCAGTACTTC. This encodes CASSLQTGRTYEQYF.

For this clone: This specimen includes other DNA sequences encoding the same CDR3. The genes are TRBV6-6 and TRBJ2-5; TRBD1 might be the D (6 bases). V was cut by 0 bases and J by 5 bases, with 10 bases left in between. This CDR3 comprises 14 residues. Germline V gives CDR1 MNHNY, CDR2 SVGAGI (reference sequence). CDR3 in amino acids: CASSYSSGAETQYF. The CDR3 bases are TGTGCCAGCAGTTACTCGTCAGGGGCCGAGACCCAGTACTTC.

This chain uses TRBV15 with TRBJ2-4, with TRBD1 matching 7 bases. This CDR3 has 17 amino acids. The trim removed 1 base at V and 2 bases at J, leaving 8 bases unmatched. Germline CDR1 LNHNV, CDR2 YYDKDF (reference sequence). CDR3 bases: TGTGCCACCAGCAGAGTGCCTTGGACAGGCTCCAAAAACATTCAGTACTTC. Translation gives CATSRVPWTGSKNIQYF. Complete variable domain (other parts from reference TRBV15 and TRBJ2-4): DAMVIQNPRYQVTQFGKPVTLSCSQTLNHNVMYWYQQKSSQAPKLLFHYYDKDFNNEADTPDNFQSRRPNTSFCFLDIRSPGLGDTAMYLCATSRVPWTGSKNIQYFGAGTRLSVL.

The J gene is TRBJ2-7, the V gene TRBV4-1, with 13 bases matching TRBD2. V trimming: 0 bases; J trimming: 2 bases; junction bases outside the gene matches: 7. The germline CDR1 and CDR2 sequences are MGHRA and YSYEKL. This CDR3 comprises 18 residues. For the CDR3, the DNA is TGCGCCAGCAGCCAAGATCCCCCCGGGACTAGCGGGACCTACGAGCAGTACTTC. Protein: CASSQDPPGTSGTYEQYF.

The CDR3 nucleotides read TGTGCCAGCCGAGGGGGATCGCTTGGGGCCCAAGAGACCCAGTACTTC. Translation gives CASRGGSLGAQETQYF. The J gene is TRBJ2-5, the V gene TRBV5-4, with a weak D call TRBD1 (6 bases). The CDR3 runs 16 residues. The V end was cut by 7 bases, the J end by 1 base, with 20 bases between. Looked up from germline, CDR1 is SGHNT and CDR2 is YYREEE (reference sequence).

DNA for the CDR3: TGTGCCAGCAGTTACTCGGACAGGGGGCCTGGCTACACCTTC. Protein sequence: CASSYSDRGPGYTF. The V and J genes are TRBV6-5 and TRBJ1-2, with 11 bases lining up with TRBD1. Germline CDR1 is MNHEY and CDR2 is SVGAGI. The CDR3 totals 14 residues. V lost 0 bases and J lost 7; bases outside the gene matches: 1.

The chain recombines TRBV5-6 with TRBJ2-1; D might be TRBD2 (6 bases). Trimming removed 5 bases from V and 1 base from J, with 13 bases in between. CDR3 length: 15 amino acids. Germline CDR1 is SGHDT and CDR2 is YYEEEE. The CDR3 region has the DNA TGTGCCAGCAGTCGCACGGGAGAATCCTACAATGAGCAGTTCTTC. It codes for CASSRTGESYNEQFF.

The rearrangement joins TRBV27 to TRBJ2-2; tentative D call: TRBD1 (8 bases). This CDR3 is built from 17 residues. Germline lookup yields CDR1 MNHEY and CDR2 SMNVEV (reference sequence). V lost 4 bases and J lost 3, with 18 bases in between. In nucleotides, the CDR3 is TGTGCCAGCAGTTCCCTATTAACAGGGGGGGACACCGGGGAGCTGTTTTTT. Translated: CASSSLLTGGDTGELFF.

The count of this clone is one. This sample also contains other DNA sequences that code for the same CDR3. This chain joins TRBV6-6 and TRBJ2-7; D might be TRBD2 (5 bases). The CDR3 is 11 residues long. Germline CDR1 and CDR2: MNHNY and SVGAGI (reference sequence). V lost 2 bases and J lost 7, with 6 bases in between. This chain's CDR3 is CASSYGGEQYF. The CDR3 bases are TGTGCCAGCAGTTACGGAGGAGAGCAGTACTTC.

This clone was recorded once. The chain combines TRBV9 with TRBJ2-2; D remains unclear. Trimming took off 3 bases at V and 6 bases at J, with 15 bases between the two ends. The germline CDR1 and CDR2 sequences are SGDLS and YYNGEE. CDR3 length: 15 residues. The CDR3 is CASSALGNTAGELFF. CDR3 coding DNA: TGTGCCAGCAGCGCTCTTGGGAACACAGCCGGGGAGCTGTTTTTT.

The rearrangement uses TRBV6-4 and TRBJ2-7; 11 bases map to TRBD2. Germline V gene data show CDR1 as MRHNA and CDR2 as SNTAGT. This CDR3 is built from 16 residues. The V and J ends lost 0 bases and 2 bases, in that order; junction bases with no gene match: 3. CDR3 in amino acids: CASSDSPSGRPYEQYF. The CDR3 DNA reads TGTGCCAGCAGTGACTCGCCTAGCGGGAGGCCCTACGAGCAGTACTTC.

The CDR3, as DNA: TGTGCCAGCAGAGACCCGGGACAGGGGGTCTACGAGCAGTACTTC. This gives the protein CASRDPGQGVYEQYF. The chain combines TRBV6-1 with TRBJ2-7; 11 nucleotides line up with TRBD1. Germline V gene sequence: CDR1 MNHNS, CDR2 SASEGT. The J segment lost 3 bases and the V segment lost 6 bases, leaving 7 bases of the junction unmatched. This CDR3 has 15 amino acids.

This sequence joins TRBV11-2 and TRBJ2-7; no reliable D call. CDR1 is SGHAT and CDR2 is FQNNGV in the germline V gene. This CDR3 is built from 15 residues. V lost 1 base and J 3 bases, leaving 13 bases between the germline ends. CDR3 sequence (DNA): TGTGCCAGCAGCTTAGTGACTGACACCCGCTACGAGCAGTACTTC. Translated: CASSLVTDTRYEQYF.

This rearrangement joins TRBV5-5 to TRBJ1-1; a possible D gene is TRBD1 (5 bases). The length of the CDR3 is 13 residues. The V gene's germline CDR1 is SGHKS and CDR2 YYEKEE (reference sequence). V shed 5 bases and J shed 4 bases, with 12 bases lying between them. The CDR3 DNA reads TGTGCCAGCAGTTACGGGGGTTTCACTGAAGCTTTCTTT. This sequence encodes CASSYGGFTEAFF.

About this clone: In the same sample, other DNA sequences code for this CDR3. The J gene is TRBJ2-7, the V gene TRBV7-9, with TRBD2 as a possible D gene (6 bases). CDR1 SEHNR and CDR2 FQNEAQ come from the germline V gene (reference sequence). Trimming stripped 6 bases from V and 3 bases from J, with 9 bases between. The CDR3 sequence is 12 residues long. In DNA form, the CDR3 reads TGTGCCAGCAGTCCCGGGGGCTACGAGCAGTACTTC. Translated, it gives CASSPGGYEQYF.

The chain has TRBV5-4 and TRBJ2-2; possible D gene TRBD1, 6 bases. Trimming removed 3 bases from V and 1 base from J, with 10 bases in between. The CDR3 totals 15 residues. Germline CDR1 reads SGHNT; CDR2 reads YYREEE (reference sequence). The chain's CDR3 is CASSSRGKNTGELFF. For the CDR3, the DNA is TGTGCCAGCAGCTCCAGGGGAAAGAACACCGGGGAGCTGTTTTTT.